Each of the 26 T cell receptor beta chains below was sequenced from the same sample in a study of T cell repertoires in cytomegalovirus infection. These receptors have no known antigen. TCRdb re-called the reads through MiXCR, storing one row per CDR3 protein. The table includes around 710,000 distinct CDR3 sequences, under 35% detected once. This sample comprised cultured CD8+ T cells from PBMCs, obtained from culture after CMV antigen stimulation. These receptors all stem from a human donor in good health (CMV status not recorded). Some clones in this sample may be carry-over from other donors' samples.

The genes are TRBV6-5 and TRBJ1-5; D unclear. The V end was cut by 5 bases, the J end by 2 bases, with 10 bases between. The CDR3 loop spans 14 amino acids. Germline V gives CDR1 MNHEY, CDR2 SVGAGI. The CDR3 region has the DNA TGTGCCAGCAGTCCACACGGAGGCAATCAGCCCCAGCATTTT. Translated: CASSPHGGNQPQHF.

V is TRBV19 and J is TRBJ1-2; maybe TRBD1 (5 bases). Germline CDR1 reads LNHDA; CDR2 reads SQIVND (reference sequence). This CDR3 spans 14 amino acids. The V gene lost 3 bases and the J gene lost 3 bases, with 11 bases spanning the gap. CDR3 bases: TGTGCCAGTAGTATGGGGCCGGGAGACTATGGCTACACCTTC. It translates to CASSMGPGDYGYTF.

To note about this clonotype: The junction and the germline gene differ at one end; a read error may be behind it. The chain recombines TRBV12-3 or TRBV12-4 with TRBJ2-1, with TRBD2 matching over 9 bases. This CDR3 comprises 13 residues. The CDR3 loop reads CASRGGAYDEQFF. The DNA of the CDR3 is TGTGCCAGCCGCGGGGGGGCCTACGATGAGCAGTTCTTC.

This clonotype was detected once. The chain links TRBV2 to TRBJ2-7, with 8 bases fitting TRBD1. Germline CDR1 is SNHLY and CDR2 is FYNNEI. V dropped 10 bases and J dropped 2; count of bases not matched to a gene: 10. This CDR3 contains 14 residues. The CDR3 bases are TGTGCCACCCTGGACAGGGTGGGCACCTACGAGCAGTACTTC. It codes for CATLDRVGTYEQYF.

This clonotype has ten or more counts. The CDR3 coding sequence is TGTGCCAGCAGTGAATGGGCCCGAATACCCCAAGAGACCCAGTACTTC. Its translation is CASSEWARIPQETQYF. The V and J genes are TRBV6-1 and TRBJ2-5; D is unclear. With 2 bases removed from V and 1 base from J, the gap between germline ends came to 14 bases. The CDR3 covers 16 residues. Germline V gene data show CDR1 as MNHNS and CDR2 as SASEGT.

Only a few counts were recorded for this clonotype. This rearrangement joins TRBV7-2 to TRBJ2-3; 8 positions agree with TRBD2. With V trimmed by 5 bases and J by 1 base, 8 bases remained unmatched. The CDR3 length is 16 residues. The V gene's germline CDR1 is SGHTA and CDR2 FQGNSA. The CDR3 spells CTSSIGTRVRTDTQYF. The CDR3 nucleotides are TGTACCAGCAGCATAGGGACTAGGGTCCGCACAGATACGCAGTATTTT.

This clonotype was seen ten or more times. J is TRBJ1-5 and V is TRBV6-2 or TRBV6-3; D call uncertain. Germline V gives CDR1 MNHEY, CDR2 SVGEGT. The CDR3 runs 19 residues. V lost 2 bases, J lost 6 bases, and 26 bases lay in between. The CDR3 sequence: CASSYEGGARQGRRQPQHF. The CDR3 DNA reads TGTGCCAGCAGTTACGAGGGAGGTGCTAGACAAGGGAGGCGTCAGCCCCAGCATTTT.

The chain couples TRBV4-1 to TRBJ2-2; TRBD2 agrees at 9 bases. Germline V CDR1 and CDR2: MGHRA, YSYEKL. V was clipped by 1 base and J by 6 bases; unmatched bases: 6. The CDR3 is 16 amino acids. The CDR3 sequence is CASSQGPSGGPGELFF. The CDR3 DNA follows: TGCGCCAGCAGCCAAGGACCAAGCGGGGGGCCCGGGGAGCTGTTTTTT.

This chain joins TRBV11-1 and TRBJ2-2, with D possibly matching TRBD2 (5 bases). Germline lookup yields CDR1 SGHAT and CDR2 FQDESV (reference sequence). Trimming stripped 5 bases from V and 5 bases from J, with 9 bases between. The CDR3 is 13 residues long. The CDR3 bases are TGTGCCAGCAGCCCGAGGGAGACCGGGGAGCTGTTTTTT. This gives the protein CASSPRETGELFF. Full variable domain (missing parts from reference TRBV11-1 and TRBJ2-2): EAEVAQSPRYKITEKSQAVAFWCDPISGHATLYWYRQILGQGPELLVQFQDESVVDDSQLPKDRFSAERLKGVDSTLKIQPAELGDSAMYLCASSPRETGELFFGEGSRLTVL.

This clonotype was detected a few times. The genes are TRBV20-1 and TRBJ2-1; 7 bases align to TRBD2. With V trimmed by 0 bases and J by 2 bases, 7 bases remained unmatched. This CDR3 contains 16 residues. CDR1 and CDR2 (germline): DFQATT, SNEGSKA (reference sequence). Written as DNA, the CDR3 is TGCAGTGCTAGAGAGTCCCTAGCGGACACCTACAATGAGCAGTTCTTC. Residues: CSARESLADTYNEQFF.

The chain is built from TRBV12-3 or TRBV12-4 and TRBJ1-1; D might be TRBD1 (6 bases). The V gene lost 8 bases and the J gene lost 5 bases, with 15 bases spanning the gap. The CDR3 covers 13 residues. The CDR3 DNA is TGTGCCAGCGCTTACGGGACATGGACTGAAGCTTTCTTT. Protein product: CASAYGTWTEAFF.

The genes are TRBV7-9 and TRBJ1-2; 12 bases align to TRBD1. The V and J ends lost 5 bases and 4 bases, in that order; junction bases with no gene match: 5. The CDR3 runs to 15 residues. Germline values: CDR1 SEHNR, CDR2 FQNEAQ (reference sequence). This CDR3 is CASSLGQGAVYGYTF. The CDR3 DNA is TGTGCCAGCAGCCTGGGACAGGGGGCGGTCTATGGCTACACCTTC.

This clonotype occurred a few times. This sequence joins TRBV28 and TRBJ1-2; the match to TRBD1 covers 8 bases. V was pared by 3 bases and J by 3 bases, with 15 bases of the junction left unmatched. This CDR3 comprises 18 residues. Germline CDR1 MDHEN, CDR2 SYDVKM. DNA of the CDR3: TGTGCCAGCAGTTTGAGACAGGGGTATTATAGTTATCACTATGGCTACACCTTC. Encoded protein: CASSLRQGYYSYHYGYTF.

The CDR3 region is CASSRKDRGETQYF. The CDR3 DNA is TGTGCCAGCAGCCGAAAAGACAGAGGGGAGACCCAGTACTTC. The gene calls are TRBV7-6 and TRBJ2-5, with D perhaps being TRBD1 or TRBD2 (5 bases each). Germline CDR1 and CDR2: SGHVS and FNYEAQ. Trimming removed 5 bases at V and 5 bases at J, with 15 bases between. The CDR3 length is 14 residues.

This clonotype occurred a few times. The chain couples TRBV20-1 to TRBJ1-2; D unclear. V was trimmed by 0 bases and J by 4 bases, leaving 15 bases between them. Per the germline V gene, CDR1 is DFQATT and CDR2 is SNEGSKA (reference sequence). This CDR3 is 15 amino acids long. The CDR3 coding sequence is TGCAGTGCTAGAGAAGTGGGTGGCAAGACCTATGGCTACACCTTC. Translation gives CSAREVGGKTYGYTF.

The sample holds many counts of this clonotype. J is TRBJ2-4 and V is TRBV7-2; 12 bases line up with TRBD2. V lost 3 bases to trimming and J lost 2 bases; unmatched junction nucleotides: 8. Germline CDR1 is SGHTA and CDR2 is FQGNSA. The CDR3 runs to 18 residues. CDR3 sequence (DNA): TGTGCCAGCAGCTTCCCCTCTAGCGGGGGGGTAACCAAAAACATTCAGTACTTC. This gives the protein CASSFPSSGGVTKNIQYF.

The CDR3 DNA reads TGTGCCAGCAGCCCCCAGGATCGGGGGGGTGAAGCTTTCTTT. Translation gives CASSPQDRGGEAFF. This rearrangement joins TRBV6-5 to TRBJ1-1, with D tentatively TRBD1 (5 bases). Germline V gene lookup returns CDR1 MNHEY and CDR2 SVGAGI. The CDR3 covers 14 residues. Trimming removed 6 bases at V and 7 bases at J, with 18 bases between.

This clonotype was seen ten or more times. V is TRBV27 and J is TRBJ1-1; no clear D. V was shortened by 1 base and J by 1 base, with 10 bases between the two germline ends. The CDR3 length is 15 residues. Germline CDR1 and CDR2: MNHEY and SMNVEV (reference sequence). The CDR3 sequence is CASSLYSPENTEAFF. CDR3 nucleotide sequence: TGTGCCAGCAGTTTATATTCCCCAGAGAACACTGAAGCTTTCTTT.

The chain links TRBV6-5 to TRBJ2-1; weak D call: TRBD2 (5 bases). The V and J ends lost 2 bases and 1 base respectively, with 18 bases between them. CDR3 size: 18 residues. The germline V gene encodes CDR1 MNHEY and CDR2 SVGAGI. CDR3 sequence: CASSYEGTFKVSYNEQFF. The CDR3 DNA reads as TGTGCCAGCAGTTACGAGGGCACCTTTAAGGTATCCTACAATGAGCAGTTCTTC.

This clonotype came up a few times. CDR3 residues: CATSSRQHSGNTIYF. The CDR3 bases are TGTGCCACCAGCAGCCGACAGCACTCTGGAAACACCATATATTTT. J is TRBJ1-3 and V is TRBV15, with D maybe TRBD1 (5 bases). Trimming stripped 3 bases from V and 0 bases from J, with 9 bases between. The V gene's germline CDR1 is LNHNV and CDR2 YYDKDF (reference sequence). The CDR3 has 15 amino acids.

The rearrangement links TRBV20-1 to TRBJ2-1, with D possibly TRBD1 on 5 matching bases. V was clipped by 7 bases and J by 8 bases, with 21 bases between them. The CDR3 runs 14 residues. From germline, CDR1 is DFQATT and CDR2 SNEGSKA (reference sequence). The CDR3 DNA sequence: TGCAGTGGTCTACAGGAGAACCCGGAAGATGAGCAGTTCTTC. The encoded protein is CSGLQENPEDEQFF.

The table lists this clonotype with many counts. The gene calls are TRBV20-1 and TRBJ1-2, with D uncertain. Germline V CDR1 and CDR2: DFQATT, SNEGSKA (reference sequence). Trimming removed 4 bases at V and 8 bases at J, with 17 bases between. This CDR3 is 13 amino acids long. DNA of the CDR3: TGCAGTGCTAAAGTAGTGGGGATGAGCGGCTACACCTTC. It is translated as CSAKVVGMSGYTF.

The sample holds a few counts of this clonotype. V usage is TRBV19 and J usage is TRBJ2-2, with D possibly TRBD2 on 5 matching bases. Trimming stripped 0 bases from V and 7 bases from J, with 9 bases between. CDR1 LNHDA and CDR2 SQIVND come from the germline V gene (reference sequence). The CDR3 is 14 amino acids. CDR3 DNA: TGTGCCAGTAGTATAGATTCGGGGTACGGGGAGCTGTTTTTT. Its protein product is CASSIDSGYGELFF.

Turning to this clonotype: A read error may account for a junction end that differs from germline. J is TRBJ2-7 and V is TRBV4-1; 8 bases are a match to TRBD1. The V gene's germline CDR1 is MGHRA and CDR2 YSYEKL. The CDR3 extends over 17 amino acids. Here the CDR3 reads CPSSQESDRAPSYEQYF. In DNA, the CDR3 is TGCCCCAGCAGCCAAGAGTCGGACAGGGCCCCCTCCTACGAGCAGTACTTC.

The CDR3: CASPMTGELFF. The CDR3 DNA is TGTGCCAGCCCGATGACCGGGGAGCTGTTTTTT. The V call is TRBV7-3, the J call TRBJ2-2; D unclear. V dropped 8 bases and J dropped 5 bases, with 6 bases sitting between them. From germline, CDR1 is SGHTA and CDR2 FQGTGA. CDR3 size: 11 residues.

This chain connects TRBV6-8 to TRBJ1-2, with a possible D match to TRBD1 (6 bases). Trimming cost V 10 bases and J 4 bases, with 22 bases left between them. Germline-derived CDR1 and CDR2 are MNHGY and SAAAGT. The CDR3 has 15 amino acids. CDR3 protein: CANSTNPDRPYGYTF. CDR3 sequence (DNA): TGTGCCAACAGCACCAACCCAGACAGGCCCTATGGCTACACCTTC.